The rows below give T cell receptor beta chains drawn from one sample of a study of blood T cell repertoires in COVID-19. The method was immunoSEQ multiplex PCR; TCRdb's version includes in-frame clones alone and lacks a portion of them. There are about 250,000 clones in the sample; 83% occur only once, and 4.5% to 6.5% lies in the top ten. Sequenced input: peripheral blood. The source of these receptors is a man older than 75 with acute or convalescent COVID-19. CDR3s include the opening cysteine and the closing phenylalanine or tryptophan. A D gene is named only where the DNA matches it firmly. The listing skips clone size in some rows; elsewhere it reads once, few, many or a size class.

CDR3aa: CASSSGELAKNIQYF
CDR3nt: TGTGCCAGCAGCTCCGGGGAGCTAGCCAAAAACATTCAGTACTTC
j_gene: TRBJ2-4
abundance: NA
d_gene: NA
v_gene: TRBV11-2

CDR3aa: CSVQGSGRSLETQYF
CDR3nt: TGCAGCGTTCAGGGGAGCGGGAGAAGTTTGGAGACCCAGTACTTC
j_gene: TRBJ2-5
abundance: NA
d_gene: TRBD2
v_gene: TRBV29-1

CDR3aa: CASSIMAAGDSGANVLTF
CDR3nt: TGTGCCAGCAGTATCATGGCAGCGGGGGACTCTGGGGCCAACGTCCTGACTTTC
j_gene: TRBJ2-6
abundance: NA
d_gene: TRBD2
v_gene: TRBV7-6

CDR3aa: CASSTRAGGGETQYF
CDR3nt: TGTGCCAGCAGCACCCGGGCAGGGGGCGGGGAGACCCAGTACTTC
j_gene: TRBJ2-5
abundance: NA
d_gene: TRBD1
v_gene: TRBV7-8

CDR3aa: CASSLELTGFKNTDTQYF
CDR3nt: TGCGCCAGCAGCTTGGAGTTAACGGGTTTTAAGAACACAGATACGCAGTATTTT
j_gene: TRBJ2-3
abundance: NA
d_gene: NA
v_gene: TRBV5-1

CDR3aa: CASGLFGRDGYTF
CDR3nt: TGTGCTAGTGGTTTGTTTGGGCGCGATGGCTACACCTTC
j_gene: TRBJ1-2
abundance: few
d_gene: NA
v_gene: TRBV12-5

CDR3aa: CASSPLGETQYF
CDR3nt: TGTGCCAGCTCACCTCTCGGAGAGACCCAGTACTTC
j_gene: TRBJ2-5
abundance: NA
d_gene: NA
v_gene: TRBV18

CDR3aa: CSAPRGDEQFF
CDR3nt: TGCAGTGCTCCCAGGGGCGATGAGCAGTTCTTC
j_gene: TRBJ2-1
abundance: NA
d_gene: NA
v_gene: TRBV20-1

CDR3aa: CAISPGQGPLNTEAFF
CDR3nt: TGTGCCATCAGCCCGGGACAGGGACCCTTGAACACTGAAGCTTTCTTT
j_gene: TRBJ1-1
abundance: NA
d_gene: TRBD1
v_gene: TRBV10-3

CDR3aa: CSVDTGSGNTIYF
CDR3nt: TGCAGCGTTGACACAGGTTCTGGAAACACCATATATTTT
j_gene: TRBJ1-3
abundance: NA
d_gene: NA
v_gene: TRBV29-1

CDR3aa: CASSKPGAGANVLTF
CDR3nt: TGTGCCAGCAGCAAACCAGGGGCTGGGGCCAACGTCCTGACTTTC
j_gene: TRBJ2-6
abundance: few
d_gene: NA
v_gene: TRBV28

CDR3aa: CATSSRDRVSSEQYF
CDR3nt: TGTGCCACCAGCAGCCGGGACAGGGTTTCATCCGAGCAGTACTTC
j_gene: TRBJ2-7
abundance: NA
d_gene: TRBD1
v_gene: TRBV15

CDR3aa: CASRGGGLAYEQYF
CDR3nt: TGTGCCAGCAGGGGGGGAGGGCTAGCCTACGAGCAGTACTTC
j_gene: TRBJ2-7
abundance: NA
d_gene: TRBD2
v_gene: TRBV28

CDR3aa: CASRPSGTGNYEQYF
CDR3nt: TGTGCCAGCAGGCCCAGCGGGACAGGGAACTACGAGCAGTACTTC
j_gene: TRBJ2-7
abundance: NA
d_gene: TRBD1
v_gene: TRBV3-1/TRBV3-2

CDR3aa: CASSEGGLAIQETQYF
CDR3nt: TGTGCCAGCAGTGAAGGGGGACTAGCGATCCAAGAGACCCAGTACTTC
j_gene: TRBJ2-5
abundance: NA
d_gene: TRBD2
v_gene: TRBV2

CDR3aa: CASSQTSGRALSSYNEQFF
CDR3nt: TGTGCCAGCAGCCAAACTAGCGGGAGGGCCCTCAGTTCCTACAATGAGCAGTTCTTC
j_gene: TRBJ2-1
abundance: NA
d_gene: TRBD2
v_gene: TRBV3-1/TRBV3-2

CDR3aa: CASSRKSSQGGRQPQHF
CDR3nt: TGTGCCAGCAGCAGGAAAAGTAGCCAAGGGGGTCGTCAGCCCCAGCATTTT
j_gene: TRBJ1-5
abundance: NA
d_gene: NA
v_gene: TRBV27

CDR3aa: CASRGNGLAGGLKTQYF
CDR3nt: TGTGCCAGTAGGGGCAACGGACTAGCGGGAGGGCTTAAGACCCAGTACTTC
j_gene: TRBJ2-5
abundance: NA
d_gene: TRBD2
v_gene: TRBV19

CDR3aa: CASSDGSRDEKLFF
CDR3nt: TGCGCCAGCAGTGACGGGTCTAGAGATGAAAAACTGTTTTTT
j_gene: TRBJ1-4
abundance: few
d_gene: NA
v_gene: TRBV10-1

CDR3aa: CASCYYGTGDYEQYF
CDR3nt: TGTGCCAGCTGTTATTACGGGACAGGGGACTACGAGCAGTACTTC
j_gene: TRBJ2-7
abundance: NA
d_gene: TRBD1
v_gene: TRBV6-5

CDR3aa: CASRGLGAGYTF
CDR3nt: TGTGCCAGCAGGGGGCTAGGGGCGGGCTACACCTTC
j_gene: TRBJ1-2
abundance: NA
d_gene: NA
v_gene: TRBV5-6

CDR3aa: CSVEDFKISGSYNEQFF
CDR3nt: TGCAGCGTTGAAGATTTTAAAATCAGCGGCTCCTACAATGAGCAGTTCTTC
j_gene: TRBJ2-1
abundance: NA
d_gene: NA
v_gene: TRBV29-1

CDR3aa: CASSNSRTSGEKLFF
CDR3nt: TGTGCCAGCAGCAACAGTCGAACTTCAGGGGAAAAACTGTTTTTT
j_gene: TRBJ1-4
abundance: NA
d_gene: NA
v_gene: TRBV5-4

CDR3aa: CASSQMLTGSGANVLTF
CDR3nt: TGTGCCAGCAGCCAGATGCTAACAGGCTCTGGGGCCAACGTCCTGACTTTC
j_gene: TRBJ2-6
abundance: NA
d_gene: NA
v_gene: TRBV3-1/TRBV3-2

CDR3aa: CASSFGLAGVYEQYF
CDR3nt: TGCGCCAGCAGCTTCGGACTAGCGGGGGTCTACGAGCAGTACTTC
j_gene: TRBJ2-7
abundance: once
d_gene: TRBD2
v_gene: TRBV5-1

CDR3aa: CASRTGGANVLTF
CDR3nt: TGTGCCAGCAGGACAGGTGGGGCCAACGTCCTGACTTTC
j_gene: TRBJ2-6
abundance: NA
d_gene: NA
v_gene: TRBV28

CDR3aa: CASSPHSGTYKETQYF
CDR3nt: TGTGCCAGCAGTCCACATAGCGGAACCTATAAAGAGACCCAGTACTTC
j_gene: TRBJ2-5
abundance: NA
d_gene: NA
v_gene: TRBV2

CDR3aa: CASSKGQGGQPQHF
CDR3nt: TGCGCCAGCAGCAAGGGACAGGGGGGTCAGCCCCAGCATTTT
j_gene: TRBJ1-5
abundance: NA
d_gene: TRBD1
v_gene: TRBV5-1

CDR3aa: CASSKTGTNYGYTF
CDR3nt: TGTGCCAGTAGTAAGACAGGGACGAACTATGGCTACACCTTC
j_gene: TRBJ1-2
abundance: NA
d_gene: TRBD1
v_gene: TRBV19

CDR3aa: CASSTPEAPYNEQFF
CDR3nt: TGTGCCAGTAGTACACCGGAGGCCCCCTACAATGAGCAGTTCTTC
j_gene: TRBJ2-1
abundance: once
d_gene: NA
v_gene: TRBV19

CDR3aa: CASSLSPVREKLFF
CDR3nt: TGTGCCAGCAGCTTATCTCCGGTACGAGAAAAACTGTTTTTT
j_gene: TRBJ1-4
abundance: few
d_gene: NA
v_gene: TRBV7-8

CDR3aa: CATSVAGGLYEQYF
CDR3nt: TGTGCCACCAGTGTAGCGGGAGGTCTCTACGAGCAGTACTTC
j_gene: TRBJ2-7
abundance: NA
d_gene: TRBD2
v_gene: TRBV15

CDR3aa: CAESPRGEQFF
CDR3nt: TGTGCCGAAAGTCCCCGGGGAGAGCAGTTCTTC
j_gene: TRBJ2-1
abundance: NA
d_gene: NA
v_gene: TRBV7-2

CDR3aa: CASSPSGNTIYF
CDR3nt: TGTGCCAGCAGCCCTTCTGGAAACACCATATATTTT
j_gene: TRBJ1-3
abundance: once
d_gene: NA
v_gene: TRBV3-1/TRBV3-2

CDR3aa: CASSLSGGAEGEQYF
CDR3nt: TGTGCCAGCAGCCTCAGTGGGGGGGCCGAGGGAGAGCAGTACTTC
j_gene: TRBJ2-7
abundance: NA
d_gene: NA
v_gene: TRBV11-3

CDR3aa: CASSLGSLSGNTIYF
CDR3nt: TGCGCCAGCAGCCTAGGATCTCTCTCCGGAAACACCATATATTTT
j_gene: TRBJ1-3
abundance: NA
d_gene: NA
v_gene: TRBV5-1

CDR3aa: CASSPSSGRAYEQYF
CDR3nt: TGTGCCAGCAGTCCATCTAGCGGGAGGGCTTACGAGCAGTACTTC
j_gene: TRBJ2-7
abundance: NA
d_gene: TRBD2
v_gene: TRBV27

CDR3aa: CASSQTRDTSQYF
CDR3nt: TGTGCCAGCAGCCAAACTCGGGACACTTCGCAGTATTTT
j_gene: TRBJ2-3
abundance: NA
d_gene: NA
v_gene: TRBV3-1/TRBV3-2

CDR3aa: CASSLPVYQGNYGYTF
CDR3nt: TGTGCCAGCAGCCTCCCAGTCTACCAGGGGAACTATGGCTACACCTTC
j_gene: TRBJ1-2
abundance: NA
d_gene: NA
v_gene: TRBV7-3

CDR3aa: CASMEGATGELFF
CDR3nt: TGCGCCAGCATGGAGGGGGCGACCGGGGAGCTGTTTTTT
j_gene: TRBJ2-2
abundance: NA
d_gene: NA
v_gene: TRBV10-1

CDR3aa: CASSWRSKPGGNTIYF
CDR3nt: TGTGCCAGCAGCTGGAGGTCGAAGCCCGGTGGAAACACCATATATTTT
j_gene: TRBJ1-3
abundance: few
d_gene: NA
v_gene: TRBV5-6

CDR3aa: CASSGQNYEQYF
CDR3nt: TGCGCCAGCAGTGGACAGAACTACGAGCAGTACTTC
j_gene: TRBJ2-7
abundance: NA
d_gene: NA
v_gene: TRBV10-2

CDR3aa: CASSLVSGADSPLHF
CDR3nt: TGTGCCAGCAGCTTAGTCTCAGGGGCAGACTCACCCCTCCACTTT
j_gene: TRBJ1-6
abundance: NA
d_gene: NA
v_gene: TRBV7-2

CDR3aa: CASSLTGSGANVLTF
CDR3nt: TGTGCCAGCAGTTTGACAGGCTCTGGGGCCAACGTCCTGACTTTC
j_gene: TRBJ2-6
abundance: NA
d_gene: NA
v_gene: TRBV28

CDR3aa: CASSPGTSGRRADTQYF
CDR3nt: TGTGCCAGCAGTCCCGGGACTAGCGGGAGGCGCGCAGATACGCAGTATTTT
j_gene: TRBJ2-3
abundance: NA
d_gene: TRBD2
v_gene: TRBV2

CDR3aa: CASSPGTGAFLYNEQFF
CDR3nt: TGTGCCAGCAGTCCCGGGACAGGGGCGTTTCTCTACAATGAGCAGTTCTTC
j_gene: TRBJ2-1
abundance: NA
d_gene: TRBD1
v_gene: TRBV11-2

CDR3aa: CASSPPNRVRNIQYF
CDR3nt: TGTGCCAGCTCACCACCTAACAGGGTCAGGAACATTCAGTACTTC
j_gene: TRBJ2-4
abundance: NA
d_gene: NA
v_gene: TRBV18

CDR3aa: CASSSWTGDYEQYF
CDR3nt: TGTGCCAGCAGCTCATGGACAGGGGACTACGAGCAGTACTTC
j_gene: TRBJ2-7
abundance: NA
d_gene: TRBD1
v_gene: TRBV7-8

CDR3aa: CASSPAAPPYEQYF
CDR3nt: TGCGCCAGCAGCCCAGCGGCACCACCATACGAGCAGTACTTC
j_gene: TRBJ2-7
abundance: NA
d_gene: NA
v_gene: TRBV5-1

CDR3aa: CASSSGQGAGETQYF
CDR3nt: TGCGCCAGCAGCTCCGGACAGGGGGCAGGAGAGACCCAGTACTTC
j_gene: TRBJ2-5
abundance: NA
d_gene: TRBD1
v_gene: TRBV5-1

CDR3aa: CASSLLRADQETQYF
CDR3nt: TGTGCCAGCAGCTTGCTCCGTGCAGACCAAGAGACCCAGTACTTC
j_gene: TRBJ2-5
abundance: once
d_gene: NA
v_gene: TRBV7-6

CDR3aa: CASTPGGSHYGYTF
CDR3nt: TGTGCCAGCACCCCGGGTGGTAGTCACTATGGCTACACCTTC
j_gene: TRBJ1-2
abundance: NA
d_gene: NA
v_gene: TRBV6-5

CDR3aa: CASSPGQGNYEQYF
CDR3nt: TGTGCCAGCTCACCGGGACAGGGGAACTACGAGCAGTACTTC
j_gene: TRBJ2-7
abundance: few
d_gene: TRBD1
v_gene: TRBV18

CDR3aa: CASSIVPGGYEQYF
CDR3nt: TGTGCCAGTAGTATAGTACCAGGGGGCTACGAGCAGTACTTC
j_gene: TRBJ2-7
abundance: NA
d_gene: TRBD1
v_gene: TRBV19

CDR3aa: CASSLAPHNEQYF
CDR3nt: TGTGCCAGCAGCTTAGCGCCACACAACGAGCAGTACTTC
j_gene: TRBJ2-7
abundance: NA
d_gene: NA
v_gene: TRBV7-7

CDR3aa: CASSLIYRGGQYF
CDR3nt: TGTGCCAGCAGCTTGATTTACAGGGGAGGGCAGTACTTC
j_gene: TRBJ2-7
abundance: NA
d_gene: NA
v_gene: TRBV28

CDR3aa: CASSSTPDSMESREFF
CDR3nt: TGTGCCAGCAGCTCTACCCCGGACAGTATGGAATCAAGGGAGTTCTTC
j_gene: TRBJ2-1
abundance: NA
d_gene: NA
v_gene: TRBV7-9